The 28 T cell receptor beta chains below come from one sample, sequenced in a study of T cells after yellow fever vaccination. A single record per CDR3 protein comes from TCRdb applying MiXCR to the 5' RACE reads. The sample has 350,000 to 450,000 distinct CDR3 sequences; around 20% are singletons. The specimen comprised PBMCs, sampled before the yellow fever booster vaccination. The source of these receptors is a man in his late teens or twenties who received the YFV17D yellow fever vaccine.

The chain employs TRBV15 and TRBJ2-5, with D hard to call. The V gene's germline CDR1 is LNHNV and CDR2 YYDKDF (reference sequence). This CDR3 comprises 13 residues. Deletions cut 3 bases from V and 5 bases from J, with 10 bases between. The CDR3 here is CATSSALWETQYF. CDR3 DNA: TGTGCCACCAGCAGCGCGCTCTGGGAGACCCAGTACTTC.

This clonotype was observed at least ten times. The V gene is TRBV3-1, the J gene TRBJ2-3; the match to TRBD2 covers 15 bases. The trim removed 4 bases at V and 4 bases at J, leaving 0 bases unmatched. The germline CDR1 and CDR2 sequences are LGHDT and YNNKEL (reference sequence). This CDR3 spans 15 amino acids. The CDR3 region is CASSRTSGGADTQYF. The CDR3 nucleotides read TGTGCCAGCAGCCGGACTAGCGGGGGGGCAGATACGCAGTATTTT.

This clonotype was counted only a few times. The chain carries TRBV6-5 and TRBJ1-5; D unresolved. Germline V CDR1 and CDR2: MNHEY, SVGAGI. The CDR3 loop spans 15 amino acids. V was pared by 0 bases and J by 4 bases, with 10 bases between. The CDR3 DNA is TGTGCCAGCAGTTACTCGGTCAGGACTAATCAGCCCCAGCATTTT. Its protein product is CASSYSVRTNQPQHF.

The chain employs TRBV9 and TRBJ2-6, with D possibly TRBD2 on 5 matching bases. Trimming cost V 0 bases and J 0 bases, with 10 bases left between them. This CDR3 has 17 amino acids. Per the germline V gene, CDR1 is SGDLS and CDR2 is YYNGEE. The CDR3 sequence: CASSVEGESSGANVLTF. The DNA for the CDR3 is TGTGCCAGCAGCGTAGAGGGAGAGAGCTCTGGGGCCAACGTCCTGACTTTC. Based on the CDR3 plus reference TRBV9 and TRBJ2-6, the full variable domain is DSGVTQTPKHLITATGQRVTLRCSPRSGDLSVYWYQQSLDQGLQFLIQYYNGEERAKGNILERFSAQQFPDLHSELNLSSLELGDSALYFCASSVEGESSGANVLTFGAGSRLTVL.

This sequence joins TRBV14 and TRBJ2-2; D uncertain. The CDR3 is 16 residues long. The germline gives CDR1 SGHDN, CDR2 FVKESK. V was clipped by 0 bases and J by 2 bases, with 10 bases between them. Here the CDR3 reads CASSQERPRNTGELFF. In DNA form, the CDR3 reads TGTGCCAGCAGCCAAGAGCGGCCCAGAAACACCGGGGAGCTGTTTTTT.

This clonotype was observed a handful of times. The V call is TRBV7-9, the J call TRBJ2-7; 8 positions match TRBD1. V was clipped by 6 bases and J by 2 bases; unmatched bases: 6. This CDR3 is built from 14 residues. Germline V lookup: CDR1 SEHNR, CDR2 FQNEAQ (reference sequence). CDR3 sequence: CASRPTGAAYEQYV. In DNA, the CDR3 is TGTGCCAGCAGACCGACAGGGGCGGCCTACGAGCAGTACGTC.

In this sample, this clonotype turned up a few times. The rearrangement uses TRBV6-2 or TRBV6-3 and TRBJ1-1, with 7 bases identical to TRBD1. This CDR3 contains 15 residues. Germline trimming cut 6 bases from V and 6 bases from J; bases unmatched to any gene: 13. The germline CDR1 and CDR2 sequences are MNHEY and SVGEGT. CDR3 protein: CASRAFRGRSAEAFF. CDR3 coding DNA: TGTGCCAGCAGGGCCTTTAGGGGGCGAAGCGCTGAAGCTTTCTTT.

V usage is TRBV24-1 and J usage is TRBJ1-5; D may be TRBD1 (5 bases). Trimming stripped 4 bases from V and 4 bases from J, with 10 bases between. This CDR3 is built from 14 residues. Germline lookup yields CDR1 KGHDR and CDR2 SFDVKD. The CDR3 sequence: CATSDQGQNQPQHF. The CDR3 DNA follows: TGTGCCACCAGTGACCAAGGACAAAATCAGCCCCAGCATTTT.

This clonotype was detected a few times. The chain carries TRBV6-5 and TRBJ1-1; D is possibly TRBD1 (6 bases). The CDR3 has 15 amino acids. Germline CDR1 MNHEY, CDR2 SVGAGI. Trimming left V 2 bases short and J 2 bases short, with 12 bases between. The CDR3 protein is CASSYTWTANTEAFF. DNA for the CDR3: TGTGCCAGCAGTTACACTTGGACAGCCAACACTGAAGCTTTCTTT.

The V call is TRBV5-5, the J call TRBJ1-2; D uncertain. Deletions cut 1 base from V and 8 bases from J, with 24 bases between. The germline CDR1 and CDR2 sequences are SGHKS and YYEKEE (reference sequence). The CDR3 length is 17 residues. CDR3: CASSLRSGPGGSAGYTF. In DNA form, the CDR3 reads TGTGCCAGCAGCTTGAGGTCTGGGCCTGGCGGCTCAGCGGGCTACACCTTC.

J is TRBJ1-3 and V is TRBV9, with a tentative D call TRBD1 (5 bases). Per germline, CDR1 SGDLS and CDR2 YYNGEE. V was shortened by 0 bases and J by 4 bases, with 20 bases between the two germline ends. The CDR3 sequence is 18 residues long. Written as DNA, the CDR3 is TGTGCCAGCAGCGTAGAGGCAGGTCAAAGGGGAAGGGGAAACACCATATATTTT. Protein sequence: CASSVEAGQRGRGNTIYF.

This clonotype was seen just once. This rearrangement joins TRBV4-3 to TRBJ2-7, with TRBD2 matching 8 bases. The trim removed 2 bases at V and 3 bases at J, leaving 6 bases unmatched. This CDR3 comprises 15 residues. CDR1 is LGHNA and CDR2 is YSLEER in the germline V gene. The chain's CDR3 is CASSQLTSGDYEQYF. CDR3 nucleotide sequence: TGCGCCAGCAGCCAACTCACTAGCGGAGACTACGAGCAGTACTTC.

The table lists this clonotype with many counts. The V call is TRBV27, the J call TRBJ2-7, with D tentatively TRBD2 (7 bases). This CDR3 is 12 amino acids long. V dropped 8 bases and J dropped 4 bases, with 12 bases sitting between them. Germline values: CDR1 MNHEY, CDR2 SMNVEV (reference sequence). CDR3 protein: CASQRGAYEQYF. In DNA form, the CDR3 reads TGTGCCAGCCAACGGGGGGCATACGAGCAGTACTTC.

In its sample, this clonotype was seen a few times. The V call is TRBV7-8, the J call TRBJ2-7; tentative D call: TRBD1 (6 bases). Germline V lookup: CDR1 SGHVS, CDR2 FQNEAQ. The V gene lost 1 base and the J gene lost 2 bases, with 12 bases spanning the gap. The CDR3 consists of 15 residues. CDR3 sequence: CASSLVGAGAYEQYF. CDR3 DNA sequence: TGTGCCAGCAGCTTAGTGGGGGCAGGGGCCTACGAGCAGTACTTC.

The genes are TRBV4-2 and TRBJ2-1; no clear D gene. The CDR3 sequence is 13 residues long. The germline V gene encodes CDR1 LGHNA and CDR2 YNFKEQ. The V and J ends lost 4 bases and 5 bases respectively, with 9 bases between them. CDR3 in amino acids: CASSPRLHNEQFF. The CDR3 coding sequence is TGTGCCAGCAGCCCCCGACTGCACAATGAGCAGTTCTTC.

The V gene is TRBV6-5, the J gene TRBJ2-2; TRBD1 aligns across 7 bases. Germline V lookup: CDR1 MNHEY, CDR2 SVGAGI. V dropped 9 bases and J dropped 5; count of bases not matched to a gene: 6. The CDR3 totals 13 residues. The CDR3 DNA reads TGTGCCAGTACAGGGGATCGGACCGGGGAGCTGTTTTTT. Translating gives CASTGDRTGELFF.

This clonotype was seen a single time. V is TRBV20-1 and J is TRBJ1-1; maybe TRBD1 (6 bases). Germline values: CDR1 DFQATT, CDR2 SNEGSKA (reference sequence). V shed 2 bases and J shed 6 bases, with 10 bases lying between them. The CDR3 covers 12 residues. CDR3 protein: CSARQGISEAFF. For the CDR3, the DNA is TGCAGTGCTAGACAGGGGATCTCTGAAGCTTTCTTT.

Ten or more counts support this clonotype. This sequence joins TRBV5-1 and TRBJ1-1; D call uncertain. V gave up 3 bases and J gave up 4 bases, with 16 bases separating them. The CDR3 extends over 15 amino acids. Germline V CDR1 and CDR2: SGHRS, YFSETQ. CDR3 loop: CASSSWSLGSTEAFF. The DNA of the CDR3 is TGCGCCAGCAGCTCCTGGTCCTTGGGCTCCACTGAAGCTTTCTTT. Supplemented by reference TRBV5-1 and TRBJ1-1, the full variable domain reads KAGVTQTPRYLIKTRGQQVTLSCSPISGHRSVSWYQQTPGQGLQFLFEYFSETQRNKGNFPGRFSGRQFSNSRSEMNVSTLELGDSALYLCASSSWSLGSTEAFFGQGTRLTVV.

The CDR3 nucleotides read TGTGCCAGCAGCGGTCCGGGACAAGTCTCTTACAATGAGCAGTTCTTC. It codes for CASSGPGQVSYNEQFF. This chain connects TRBV9 to TRBJ2-1; TRBD1 is a possible D gene (6 bases). The V gene's germline CDR1 is SGDLS and CDR2 YYNGEE. V was shortened by 3 bases and J by 4 bases, with 17 bases between the two germline ends. CDR3 length: 16 amino acids.

This chain uses TRBV9 with TRBJ2-2; TRBD2 might be the D (6 bases). From germline, CDR1 is SGDLS and CDR2 YYNGEE. The CDR3 has 14 residues. The V end lost 5 bases, the J end lost 6 bases, and 14 bases lay between the germline ends. As DNA, the CDR3 is TGTGCCAGCAGGCAGGGAGGACATCCCGGGGAGCTGTTTTTT. As protein: CASRQGGHPGELFF. Using reference TRBV9 and TRBJ2-2 for the parts outside the CDR3, the full variable domain is DSGVTQTPKHLITATGQRVTLRCSPRSGDLSVYWYQQSLDQGLQFLIQYYNGEERAKGNILERFSAQQFPDLHSELNLSSLELGDSALYFCASRQGGHPGELFFGEGSRLTVL.

This clonotype showed up just a few times. The chain links TRBV6-5 to TRBJ2-3; D uncertain. Trimming took 4 bases from V and 3 from J, leaving 11 bases between them. Germline CDR1 is MNHEY and CDR2 is SVGAGI. CDR3 size: 14 residues. Here the CDR3 DNA reads TGTGCCAGCAGTTTTCTCTCGAGAACAGATACGCAGTATTTT. Translating gives CASSFLSRTDTQYF.

This chain joins TRBV12-3 or TRBV12-4 and TRBJ1-1, with D perhaps TRBD1 (5 bases). Between the trimmed V and J ends, which lost 3 bases and 1 base, there was a span of 9 bases. The CDR3 is 14 amino acids. CDR3 residues: CASSFMDTNTEAFF. The DNA of the CDR3 is TGTGCCAGCAGTTTCATGGACACGAACACTGAAGCTTTCTTT.

The chain employs TRBV12-3 or TRBV12-4 and TRBJ2-5; either TRBD1 or TRBD2 may fit D (6 bases each). V lost 3 bases and J lost 10, with 12 bases in between. There are 12 residues in the CDR3. The CDR3 reads CASSFGGPGQYF. The CDR3 nucleotides are TGTGCCAGCAGTTTTGGGGGGCCTGGCCAGTACTTC.

This clonotype was seen a handful of times. The V and J genes are TRBV7-6 and TRBJ2-3, with no clear D. The CDR3 length is 13 residues. Looked up from germline, CDR1 is SGHVS and CDR2 is FNYEAQ. The V end lost 5 bases, the J end lost 2 bases, and 8 bases lay between the germline ends. CDR3 sequence (DNA): TGTGCCAGCAGCCCGAGTGACACAGATACGCAGTATTTT. Protein: CASSPSDTDTQYF.

CDR3 sequence: CASSQETPTTNEKLFF. For the CDR3, the DNA is TGCGCCAGCAGCCAAGAGACACCCACAACTAATGAAAAACTGTTTTTT. This rearrangement joins TRBV4-3 to TRBJ1-4; unclear D gene. CDR1 and CDR2 from the germline V gene are LGHNA and YSLEER. The CDR3 loop spans 16 amino acids. V lost 0 bases and J 0 bases, leaving 8 bases between the germline ends.

The CDR3, as DNA: TGCAGCGTTATTAGCGGCGGAAACACCGGGGAGCTGTTTTTT. Amino acid sequence: CSVISGGNTGELFF. V usage is TRBV29-1 and J usage is TRBJ2-2, with D maybe TRBD2 (6 bases). CDR3 length equals 14 residues. Germline loops: CDR1 SQVTM, CDR2 ANQGSEA. V was pared by 5 bases and J by 2 bases, with 12 bases between.

This chain joins TRBV19 and TRBJ1-2; TRBD1 might be the D (5 bases). The CDR3 covers 15 residues. Looked up from germline, CDR1 is LNHDA and CDR2 is SQIVND (reference sequence). Deletions cut 1 base from V and 4 bases from J, with 13 bases between. The CDR3 loop reads CASSIAGGGAYGYTF. The CDR3 DNA is TGTGCCAGTAGTATAGCAGGCGGTGGGGCCTATGGCTACACCTTC.

V usage is TRBV5-1 and J usage is TRBJ2-1, with 12 positions matching TRBD2. Germline loops: CDR1 SGHRS, CDR2 YFSETQ. The trim removed 2 bases at V and 10 bases at J, leaving 4 bases unmatched. CDR3 length equals 14 residues. The CDR3 loop reads CASSFVGTSGEQFF. Here the CDR3 DNA reads TGCGCCAGCAGCTTTGTTGGGACTAGCGGGGAGCAGTTCTTC.